This T cell receptor beta chain was obtained from a study of T cell changes during pregnancy in multiple sclerosis. Trimming removed 5 bases at V and 0 bases at J, with 10 bases between. The length of the CDR3 is 13 residues. Germline loops: CDR1 GTSNPN, CDR2 SVGIG (reference sequence). This table comes from immunoSEQ multiplex PCR, and its TCRdb copy is limited to in-frame clones, with some not included. The sample lists 25,000 to 30,000 clones; more than 75% were seen once. This TCR was sampled from a female donor with multiple sclerosis, enrolled in a pregnancy study. J is TRBJ1-1 and V is TRBV30, with D possibly matching TRBD1 (6 bases). Here the sequenced sample was CD8+ T cells from peripheral blood mononuclear cells, taken after pregnancy. The DNA for the CDR3 is TGTGCCTGGGGGACATCACTGAACACTGAAGCTTTCTTT. Its protein product is CAWGTSLNTEAFF.